One sample yielded the 3 T cell receptor beta chains listed below, sequenced in a study of response to subunit inactivated influenza vaccine. TCRdb redid the calling of the RT-PCR reads with MiXCR, one entry per CDR3 protein. The table lists more than 700,000 distinct CDR3 sequences, around 20% of them singletons. The sample here was PBMCs from blood, taken roughly 5 days after vaccination. These receptors were taken from a man aged 45 to 65 who received an inactivated influenza vaccine.

This clonotype was seen only a few times. This sequence joins TRBV7-2 and TRBJ2-5, with 9 positions matching TRBD2. V shed 2 bases, J shed 4 bases, and the junction held 8 bases outside the gene matches. The CDR3 has 16 amino acids. CDR1 and CDR2 (germline): SGHTA, FQGNSA. The chain's CDR3 is CASSLWGSGSGETQYF. CDR3 DNA: TGTGCCAGCAGCTTATGGGGTAGCGGGAGTGGAGAGACCCAGTACTTC.

This clonotype appeared many times. The V call is TRBV28, the J call TRBJ2-5, with 7 bases identical to TRBD2. Trimming took 5 bases from V and 1 from J; bases not matched to a gene: 7. Germline assignment: CDR1 MDHEN and CDR2 SYDVKM. This CDR3 contains 15 residues. This chain's CDR3 is CASSVWEGGQETQYF. As DNA, the CDR3 is TGTGCCAGCAGTGTGTGGGAGGGCGGCCAAGAGACCCAGTACTTC.

The rearrangement uses TRBV12-3 or TRBV12-4 and TRBJ2-1; 9 bases line up with TRBD1. J lost 2 bases, V lost 6 bases, and 8 bases had no gene match. CDR3 size: 16 residues. DNA for the CDR3: TGTGCCAGCAGACCACCCCGGGACAGGGCCTACAATGAGCAGTTCTTC. This encodes CASRPPRDRAYNEQFF.